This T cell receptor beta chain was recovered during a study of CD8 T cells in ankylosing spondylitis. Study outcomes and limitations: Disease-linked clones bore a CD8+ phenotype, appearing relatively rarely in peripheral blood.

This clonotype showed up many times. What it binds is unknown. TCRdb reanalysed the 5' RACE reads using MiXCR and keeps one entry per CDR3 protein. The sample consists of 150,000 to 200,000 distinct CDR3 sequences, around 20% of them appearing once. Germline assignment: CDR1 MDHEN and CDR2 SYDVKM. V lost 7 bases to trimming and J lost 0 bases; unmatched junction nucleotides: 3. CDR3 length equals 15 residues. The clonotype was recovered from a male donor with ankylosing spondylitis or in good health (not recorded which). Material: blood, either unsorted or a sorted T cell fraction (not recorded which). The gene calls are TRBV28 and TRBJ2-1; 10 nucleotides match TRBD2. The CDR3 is CASTSGSSSYNEQFF. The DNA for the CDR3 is TGTGCCAGCACTAGCGGGAGCAGCTCCTACAATGAGCAGTTCTTC.